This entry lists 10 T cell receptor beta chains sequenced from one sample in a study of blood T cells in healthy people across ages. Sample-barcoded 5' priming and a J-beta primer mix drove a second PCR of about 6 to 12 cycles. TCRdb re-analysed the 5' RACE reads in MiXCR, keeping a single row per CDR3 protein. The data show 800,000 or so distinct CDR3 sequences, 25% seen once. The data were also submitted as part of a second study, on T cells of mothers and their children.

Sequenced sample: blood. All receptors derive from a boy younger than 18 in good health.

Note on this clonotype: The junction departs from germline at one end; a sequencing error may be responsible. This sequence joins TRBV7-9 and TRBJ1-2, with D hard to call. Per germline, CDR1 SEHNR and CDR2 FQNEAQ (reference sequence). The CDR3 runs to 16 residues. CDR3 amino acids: CASSLALDGGMDGYAF. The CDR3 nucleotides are TGTGCCAGCAGCTTAGCCCTGGACGGTGGTATGGACGGCTACGCCTTC.

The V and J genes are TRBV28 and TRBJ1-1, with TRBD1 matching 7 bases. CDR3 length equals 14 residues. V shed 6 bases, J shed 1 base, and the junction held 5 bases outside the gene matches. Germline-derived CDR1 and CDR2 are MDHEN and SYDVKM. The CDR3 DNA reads TGTGCCAGCAGAGGGACAGAGAAGAACACTGAAGCTTTCTTT. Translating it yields CASRGTEKNTEAFF.

The CDR3 spells CASSPIGKDGGDGYTF. In DNA, the CDR3 is TGTGCCAGCAGCCCCATTGGGAAGGATGGGGGGGATGGCTACACCTTC. The chain has TRBV6-6 and TRBJ1-2, with D perhaps matching TRBD1 (5 bases). V shed 6 bases and J shed 6 bases, with 23 bases lying between them. The CDR3 spans 16 residues. The germline CDR1 and CDR2 sequences are MNHNY and SVGAGI (reference sequence).

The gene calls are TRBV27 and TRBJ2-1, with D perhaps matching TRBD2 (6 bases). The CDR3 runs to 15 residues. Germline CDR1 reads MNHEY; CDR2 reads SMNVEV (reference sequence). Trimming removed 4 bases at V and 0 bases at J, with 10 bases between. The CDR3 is CASSSLAISYNEQFF. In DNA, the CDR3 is TGTGCCAGCAGTTCGCTAGCGATCTCCTACAATGAGCAGTTCTTC.

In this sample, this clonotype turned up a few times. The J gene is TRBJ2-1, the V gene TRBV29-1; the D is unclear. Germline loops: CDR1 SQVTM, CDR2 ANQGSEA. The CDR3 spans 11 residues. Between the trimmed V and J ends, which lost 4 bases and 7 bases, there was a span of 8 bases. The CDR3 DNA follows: TGCAGCGTTGGGCCCTTGAATGAGCAGTTCTTC. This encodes CSVGPLNEQFF.

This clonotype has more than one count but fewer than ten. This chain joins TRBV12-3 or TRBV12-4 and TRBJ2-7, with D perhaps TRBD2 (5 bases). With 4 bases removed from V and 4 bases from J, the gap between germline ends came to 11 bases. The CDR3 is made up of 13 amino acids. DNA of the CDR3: TGTGCCAGCAGTTACGGACTGTGGTACGAGCAGTACTTC. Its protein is CASSYGLWYEQYF.

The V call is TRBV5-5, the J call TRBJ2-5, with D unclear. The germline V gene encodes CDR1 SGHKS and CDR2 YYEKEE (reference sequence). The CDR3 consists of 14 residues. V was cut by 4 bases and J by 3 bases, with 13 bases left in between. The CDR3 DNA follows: TGTGCCAGCAGCCCTTCTCCGACTGAAGAGACCCAGTACTTC. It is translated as CASSPSPTEETQYF.

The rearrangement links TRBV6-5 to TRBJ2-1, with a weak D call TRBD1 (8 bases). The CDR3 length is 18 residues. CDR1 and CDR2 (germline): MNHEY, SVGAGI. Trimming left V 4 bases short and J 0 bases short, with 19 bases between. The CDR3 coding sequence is TGTGCCAGCAGTTTAGACAGGGGAGGGTCTTTCTCCTACAATGAGCAGTTCTTC. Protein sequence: CASSLDRGGSFSYNEQFF.

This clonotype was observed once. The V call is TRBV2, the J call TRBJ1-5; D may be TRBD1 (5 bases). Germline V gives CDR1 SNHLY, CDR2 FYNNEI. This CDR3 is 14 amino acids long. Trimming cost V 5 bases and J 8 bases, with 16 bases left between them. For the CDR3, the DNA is TGTGCCAGCAGTCAGGACGGGGGTAATGAGCCCCAGCATTTT. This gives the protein CASSQDGGNEPQHF.

In DNA, the CDR3 is TGTGCCAGCTCACCACCGGAAGGAGAGAATTCACCCCTCCACTTT. The encoded protein is CASSPPEGENSPLHF. This chain connects TRBV18 to TRBJ1-6, with D hard to call. CDR3 length equals 15 residues. CDR1 KGHSH and CDR2 LQKENI come from the germline V gene. V was shortened by 0 bases and J by 7 bases, with 10 bases between the two germline ends.